This T cell receptor beta chain was sequenced during a study of cytomegalovirus exposure and HLA in healthy donors. V was clipped by 4 bases and J by 6 bases, with 16 bases between them. The germline V gene encodes CDR1 SEHNR and CDR2 FQNEAQ (reference sequence). The CDR3 has 15 amino acids. Vbeta (60) and Jbeta (13) primers were used in the PCR. Sequenced by immunoSEQ multiplex PCR; TCRdb stores in-frame clones only, minus some. The data contain 95,000 to 150,000 clones, roughly 80% of them singletons. In regard to this clone: Its antigen remains unidentified.

The study's findings and limits: The study found most TCR sequences rare, yet found some public TCRs in many donors. Several of the most significant clusters were apparently associated with common viral pathogens in a later analysis. A later analysis reportedly found fewer N-insertions in an Asian-associated ancestry cluster than the roughly 670-donor mean.

The chain combines TRBV7-9 with TRBJ2-1, with D perhaps matching TRBD2 (6 bases). The clonotype was recovered from a young woman in good health and CMV-seropositive. Sequencing used PBMCs. The CDR3 nucleotides are TGTGCCAGCAGCTCTTCGCGGGGAGCGAGCAATGAGCAGTTCTTC. This gives the protein CASSSSRGASNEQFF.